This TCR beta chain was found in a study of blood T cell repertoires in COVID-19. This CDR3 has 13 amino acids. The germline V gene has CDR1 SEHNR and CDR2 FQNEAQ (reference sequence). Trimming cost V 5 bases and J 7 bases, with 15 bases left between them. Here immunoSEQ multiplex PCR was the method, and the copy in TCRdb shows in-frame clones only, minus some. The table includes about 180,000 clones, 87% detected once. The source material was peripheral blood. The chain uses TRBV7-9 and TRBJ2-7; maybe TRBD1 (6 bases). The clonotype was recovered from a woman between 65 and 79 years old with COVID-19, enrolled during active disease. DNA of the CDR3: TGTGCCAGCAGCCAGGGGTCCCCCGGGGAGCAGTACTTC. The encoded protein is CASSQGSPGEQYF.